This T cell receptor (beta chain) comes out of a study of regulatory and conventional T cells in RAG deficiency. Germline CDR1 and CDR2: SEHNR and FQNEAQ (reference sequence). Trimming removed 5 bases at V and 4 bases at J, with 14 bases between. There are 14 residues in the CDR3. Blood CD4+ CD25-low CD127-high conventional T cells supplied the genomic DNA template. In the case of this clone: Antigen unknown.

General study results and limits: Shorter CDR3s in all patient subsets; >80% Treg-Tconv overlap in Omenn. Control T-cell subsets had markedly higher Shannon entropy and lower Simpson indices than RAG-deficient patients.

This table comes from immunoSEQ multiplex PCR, and its TCRdb copy is limited to in-frame clones, with some not included. The sample has about 46,000 clones, 85% to 90% seen once. These same data were also listed under a study on regulatory T cells. Turning to that study: The primer mix had 52 TRBV and 13 TRBJ primers. In patients, unique TRB V-J pairs were restricted and V/J usage skewed, especially in Tregs.

The TCR originated in a human donor in good health. Sequencing was done on a sample of CD4+ effector T cells sorted from blood. This chain links TRBV7-9 with TRBJ2-5; TRBD2 might be the D (5 bases). The DNA for the CDR3 is TGTGCCAGCAGCCGCAGCGAGGGCCGAGAGACCCAGTACTTC. Its translation: CASSRSEGRETQYF. The whole variable domain, remainder taken from reference TRBV7-9 and TRBJ2-5, is DTGVSQNPRHKITKRGQNVTFRCDPISEHNRLYWYRQTLGQGPEFLTYFQNEAQLEKSRLLSDRFSAERPKGSFSTLEIQRTEQGDSAMYLCASSRSEGRETQYFGPGTRLLVL.